A single sample gave rise to the 3 T cell receptor beta chains below, sequenced in a study of low-dose radiotherapy and immunotherapy resistance in tumors. Priming of first-strand cDNA relied on TRAV- and TRBV-specific primers (covering alpha and beta chains). TCRs were put through approximately 20 PCR cycles of amplification with Phusion. A constant-region primer and the V-primer adapter served as the primer pair. TCRdb re-called the reads through MiXCR, storing one row per CDR3 protein. The sample includes 9,500 to 15,000 distinct CDR3 sequences, around four fifths of them seen just once. The receptors shown here come from a human donor with advanced metastatic prostate, ovarian, gallbladder or colorectal cancer (not recorded which). This table probably holds off-target reads from a library built for another chain.

The chain recombines TRBV24-1 with TRBJ2-1, with a possible D match to TRBD1 (6 bases). The CDR3 is 16 residues long. CDR1 KGHDR and CDR2 SFDVKD come from the germline V gene. Trimming left V 3 bases short and J 3 bases short, with 14 bases between. CDR3 in amino acids: CATSDPYRASYNEQFF. Here the CDR3 DNA reads TGTGCCACCAGTGATCCCTACAGGGCTAGCTACAATGAGCAGTTCTTC.

J is TRBJ1-1 and V is TRBV29-1, with 11 bases identical to TRBD1. In germline, CDR1 is SQVTM, CDR2 ANQGSEA. V gave up 4 bases and J gave up 10 bases; unmatched junction bases: 14. The CDR3 has 15 residues. Here the CDR3 reads CSVARTGGSSLGAFF. The CDR3 region has the DNA TGCAGCGTTGCACGGACAGGGGGCTCAAGTTTAGGAGCTTTCTTT.

V gene TRBV5-6 combines with J gene TRBJ1-1; D remains ambiguous. CDR1 and CDR2 (germline): SGHDT, YYEEEE. The CDR3 loop spans 13 amino acids. Trimming removed 4 bases at V and 6 bases at J, with 13 bases between. Written as DNA, the CDR3 is TGTGCCAGCAGCCGACCGTCCGCTGCTGAAGCTTTCTTT. This encodes CASSRPSAAEAFF.